The next 5 T cell receptor beta chains were all read from a single sample in a study of T cell repertoires in cytomegalovirus infection. Their antigen targets remain unknown. TCRdb used MiXCR to reprocess the reads, holding one entry per CDR3 protein. Here the sample spans approximately 590,000 distinct CDR3 sequences, roughly 42% being singletons. The sample was cultured PBMCs, taken from culture after CMV antigen stimulation. The receptors here all came from a human donor in good health (CMV status not recorded). Some clones in this sample may be carry-over from other donors' samples.

This chain uses TRBV6-1 with TRBJ1-1, with TRBD1 as a possible D gene (5 bases). Trimming took 5 bases from V and 1 from J, leaving 14 bases between them. Germline loops: CDR1 MNHNS, CDR2 SASEGT. The CDR3 spans 15 residues. CDR3 region: CASSYARQTNTEAFF. DNA for the CDR3: TGTGCCAGCAGTTATGCCCGACAGACGAACACTGAAGCTTTCTTT.

This clonotype was detected a few times. The gene calls are TRBV6-6 and TRBJ2-2; 8 bases are shared with TRBD2. Trimming at V came to 2 bases and at J to 1 base, leaving 6 bases not matched to a gene. Germline assignment: CDR1 MNHNY and CDR2 SVGAGI (reference sequence). The CDR3 covers 17 residues. In DNA, the CDR3 is TGTGCCAGCAGTTACGGGTCGGCGGGGGGGAACACCGGGGAGCTGTTTTTT. It specifies CASSYGSAGGNTGELFF.

This clonotype was counted a single time. The chain combines TRBV20-1 with TRBJ1-2; D is ambiguous. V lost 6 bases and J 7 bases, leaving 18 bases between the germline ends. There are 13 residues in the CDR3. Germline V gives CDR1 DFQATT, CDR2 SNEGSKA (reference sequence). The CDR3 coding sequence is TGCAGTGCCACCCCCCCGGGAGCGGCTGGCTACACCTTC. It codes for CSATPPGAAGYTF.

The rearrangement links TRBV28 to TRBJ2-1; D remains ambiguous. Germline V gene sequence: CDR1 MDHEN, CDR2 SYDVKM. Trimming took off 6 bases at V and 4 bases at J, with 10 bases between the two ends. The CDR3 loop spans 13 amino acids. The CDR3 spells CASRRTEYNEQFF. In nucleotides, the CDR3 is TGTGCCAGCAGAAGAACTGAATACAATGAGCAGTTCTTC.

This clonotype came up a few times. This chain connects TRBV5-1 to TRBJ2-3; TRBD1 aligns across 8 bases. This CDR3 spans 14 amino acids. With 3 bases clipped from V and 5 bases from J, the junction kept 5 bases outside the gene matches. Germline V gene sequence: CDR1 SGHRS, CDR2 YFSETQ. The CDR3 coding sequence is TGCGCCAGCAGCTCAGCAGGACAGGGAGATACGCAGTATTTT. Its translation is CASSSAGQGDTQYF.